The 3 T cell receptor beta chains below all came from one sample that was sequenced in a study of blood T cell repertoires in COVID-19. The data were produced by immunoSEQ multiplex PCR, yet TCRdb's version contains in-frame clones alone and is incomplete. The sample carries some 320,000 clones, about 90% recorded once. The sequenced sample was peripheral blood. Receptors were obtained from a woman aged 50 to 60 who had recovered from COVID-19.

The rearrangement joins TRBV7-2 to TRBJ2-7; 8 bases line up with TRBD2. Unmatched junction bases numbered 2, after V lost 1 base and J lost 0 bases. The germline V gene encodes CDR1 SGHTA and CDR2 FQGNSA. CDR3 length: 15 residues. CDR3 residues: CASSLVSGSSYEQYF. The CDR3 coding sequence is TGTGCCAGCAGCTTAGTGAGCGGGAGCTCCTACGAGCAGTACTTC.

This clone was recorded at least ten times. J is TRBJ2-7 and V is TRBV7-8; D may be TRBD2 (7 bases). In germline, CDR1 is SGHVS, CDR2 FQNEAQ. Between the trimmed V and J ends, which lost 5 bases and 6 bases, there was a span of 17 bases. There are 14 residues in the CDR3. CDR3 amino acids: CASSISGEGREQYF. In DNA, the CDR3 is TGTGCCAGCAGCATCTCAGGGGAGGGTCGCGAGCAGTACTTC. The full variable domain, with the rest looked up from reference TRBV7-8 and TRBJ2-7, is GAGVSQSPRYKVAKRGQDVALRCDPISGHVSLFWYQQALGQGPEFLTYFQNEAQLDKSGLPSDRFFAERPEGSVSTLKIQRTQQEDSAVYLCASSISGEGREQYFGPGTRLTVT.

As DNA, the CDR3 is TGTGCCATCAGTGATCGGGGAGTAGGGAGCGCAGATACGCAGTATTTT. Amino acids: CAISDRGVGSADTQYF. The chain carries TRBV10-3 and TRBJ2-3; D might be TRBD2 (5 bases). CDR1 ENHRY and CDR2 SYGVKD come from the germline V gene. CDR3 length: 16 residues. V was shortened by 3 bases and J by 4 bases, with 17 bases between the two germline ends.